The clone carrying this T cell receptor (beta chain) has ten or more counts. Its target is not known. CDR3 length: 17 amino acids. The J segment lost 6 bases and the V segment lost 5 bases, leaving 9 bases of the junction unmatched. The germline V gene encodes CDR1 SGHAT and CDR2 FQNNGV. This library used roughly 400 ng RNA and molecular barcoded adaptors spanning alpha/delta and beta/gamma chains. TCRdb re-called the reads through MiXCR, storing one row per CDR3 protein. The sample has some 140,000 distinct CDR3 sequences; less than 15% are singletons. This record belongs to a study of read filtering for tumor transcriptome and immune sequencing. Overall study context: R-ISS stage counts were under ten for I, about 17 for II, 7 for III. Broader study findings: IR-seq captured clonotypes deeper and more reliably than RNA-seq.

The sample taken for sequencing was a population of CD138-negative cells sorted from bone marrow. The TCR originated in a donor older than 35 with multiple myeloma. The chain couples TRBV11-2 to TRBJ2-1, with 14 bases fitting TRBD2. CDR3 nucleotides: TGTGCCAGCAGCCTCGGGACTAGCGGGAGAGATGGCAATGAGCAGTTCTTC. This translates into CASSLGTSGRDGNEQFF.